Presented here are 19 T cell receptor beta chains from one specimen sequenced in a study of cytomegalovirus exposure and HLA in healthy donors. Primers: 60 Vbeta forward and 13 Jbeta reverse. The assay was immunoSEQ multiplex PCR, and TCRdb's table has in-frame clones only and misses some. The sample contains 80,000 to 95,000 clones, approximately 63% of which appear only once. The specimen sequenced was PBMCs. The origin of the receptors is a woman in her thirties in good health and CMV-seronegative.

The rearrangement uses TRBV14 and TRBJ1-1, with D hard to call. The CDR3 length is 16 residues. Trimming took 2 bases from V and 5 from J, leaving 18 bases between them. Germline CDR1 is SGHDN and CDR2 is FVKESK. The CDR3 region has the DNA TGTGCCAGCAGCCAATCCCTTGGCTACAGAAGGACTGAAGCTTTCTTT. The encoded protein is CASSQSLGYRRTEAFF.

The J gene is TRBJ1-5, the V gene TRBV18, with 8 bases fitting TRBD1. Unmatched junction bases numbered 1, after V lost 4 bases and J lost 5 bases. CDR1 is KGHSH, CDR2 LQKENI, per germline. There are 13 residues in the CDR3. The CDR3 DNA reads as TGTGCCAGCTCACTGACAGGGGATCAGCCCCAGCATTTT. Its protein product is CASSLTGDQPQHF.

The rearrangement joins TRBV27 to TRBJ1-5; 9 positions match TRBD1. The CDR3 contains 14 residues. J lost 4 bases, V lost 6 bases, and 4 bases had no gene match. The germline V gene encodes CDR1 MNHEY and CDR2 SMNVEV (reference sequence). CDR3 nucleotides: TGTGCCAGCAGGACCGGGACAGGGAATCAGCCCCAGCATTTT. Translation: CASRTGTGNQPQHF.

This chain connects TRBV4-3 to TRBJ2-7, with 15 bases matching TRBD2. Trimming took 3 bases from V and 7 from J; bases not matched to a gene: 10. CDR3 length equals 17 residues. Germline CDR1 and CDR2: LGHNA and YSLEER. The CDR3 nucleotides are TGCGCCAGCAGCCACCATCGGACTAGCGGGAGGGCCAGGGAGCAGTACTTC. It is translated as CASSHHRTSGRAREQYF.

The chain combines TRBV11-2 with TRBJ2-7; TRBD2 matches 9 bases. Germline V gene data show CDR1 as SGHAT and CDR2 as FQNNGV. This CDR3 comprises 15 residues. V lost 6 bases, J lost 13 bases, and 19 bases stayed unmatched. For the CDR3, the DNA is TGTGCCAGCAGGTCCTCCAAGTCCAGCGGGAGGCAGGAATACTTC. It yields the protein CASRSSKSSGRQEYF.

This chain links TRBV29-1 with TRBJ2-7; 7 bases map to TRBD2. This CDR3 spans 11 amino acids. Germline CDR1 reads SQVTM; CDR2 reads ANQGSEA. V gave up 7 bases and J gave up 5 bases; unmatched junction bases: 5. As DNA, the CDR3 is TGCAGCGCAGGCGGGGGACACGAGCAGTACTTC. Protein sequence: CSAGGGHEQYF.

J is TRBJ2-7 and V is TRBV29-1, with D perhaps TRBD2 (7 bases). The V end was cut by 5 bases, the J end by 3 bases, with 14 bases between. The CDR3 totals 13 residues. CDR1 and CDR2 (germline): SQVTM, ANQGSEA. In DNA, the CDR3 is TGCAGCGTTTACGGGGGGCTAAGCTACGAGCAGTACTTC. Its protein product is CSVYGGLSYEQYF.

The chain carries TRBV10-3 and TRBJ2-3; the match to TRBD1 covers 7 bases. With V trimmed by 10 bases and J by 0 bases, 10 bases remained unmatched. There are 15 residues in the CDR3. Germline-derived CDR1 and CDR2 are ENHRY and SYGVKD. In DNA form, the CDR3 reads TGTGCCACTAAAGACAGGGCTTCTAGCACAGATACGCAGTATTTT. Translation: CATKDRASSTDTQYF.

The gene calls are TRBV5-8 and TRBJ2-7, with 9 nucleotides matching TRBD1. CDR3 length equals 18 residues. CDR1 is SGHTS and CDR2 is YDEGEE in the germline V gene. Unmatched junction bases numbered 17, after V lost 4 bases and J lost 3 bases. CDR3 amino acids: CASSELGPGQGLSYEQYF. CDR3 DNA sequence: TGTGCCAGCAGCGAATTAGGCCCCGGACAGGGGTTAAGCTACGAGCAGTACTTC. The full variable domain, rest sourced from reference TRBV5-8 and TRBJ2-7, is EAGVTQSPTHLIKTRGQQATLRCSPISGHTSVYWYQQALGLGLQFLLWYDEGEERNRGNFPPRFSGRQFPNYSSELNVNALELEDSALYLCASSELGPGQGLSYEQYFGPGTRLTVT.

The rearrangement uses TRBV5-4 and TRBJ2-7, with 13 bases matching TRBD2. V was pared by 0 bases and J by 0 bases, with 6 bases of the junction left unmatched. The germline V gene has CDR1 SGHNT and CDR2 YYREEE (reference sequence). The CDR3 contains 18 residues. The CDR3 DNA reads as TGTGCCAGCAGCTTGGGGGGACTAGCGGGAATCTCCTCCTACGAGCAGTACTTC. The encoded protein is CASSLGGLAGISSYEQYF.

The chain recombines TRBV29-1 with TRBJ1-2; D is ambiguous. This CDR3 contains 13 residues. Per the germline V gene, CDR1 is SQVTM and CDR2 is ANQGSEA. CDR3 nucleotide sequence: TGCGCAGAGTCGGGTCCGATTCTCTATGGCTACACCTTC. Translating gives CAESGPILYGYTF.

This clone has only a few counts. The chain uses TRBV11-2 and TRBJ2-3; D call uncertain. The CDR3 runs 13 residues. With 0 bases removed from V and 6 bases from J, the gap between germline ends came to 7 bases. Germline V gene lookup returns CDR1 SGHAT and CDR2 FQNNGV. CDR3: CASSLERVDTQYF. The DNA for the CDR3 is TGTGCCAGCAGCTTAGAACGGGTGGATACGCAGTATTTT.

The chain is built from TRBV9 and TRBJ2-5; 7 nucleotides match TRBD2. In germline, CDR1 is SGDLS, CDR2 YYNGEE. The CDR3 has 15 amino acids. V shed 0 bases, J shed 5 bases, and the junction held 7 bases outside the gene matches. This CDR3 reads CASSVGLAALETQYF. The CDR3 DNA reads TGTGCCAGCAGCGTAGGTCTAGCGGCCTTGGAGACCCAGTACTTC.

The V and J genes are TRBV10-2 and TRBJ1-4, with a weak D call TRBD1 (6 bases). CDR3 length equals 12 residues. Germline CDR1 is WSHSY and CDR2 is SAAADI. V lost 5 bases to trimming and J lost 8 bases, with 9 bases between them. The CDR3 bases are TGCGCCAGCAGTCCGGGACACGAAAAACTGTTTTTT. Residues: CASSPGHEKLFF.

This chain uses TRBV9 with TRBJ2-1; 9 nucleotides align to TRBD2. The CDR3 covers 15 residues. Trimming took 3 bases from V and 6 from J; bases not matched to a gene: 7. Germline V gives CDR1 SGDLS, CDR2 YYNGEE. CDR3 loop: CASSGFSGSFNEQFF. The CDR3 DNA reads TGTGCCAGCAGCGGGTTTAGCGGGAGTTTCAATGAGCAGTTCTTC. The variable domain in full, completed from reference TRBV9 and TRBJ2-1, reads DSGVTQTPKHLITATGQRVTLRCSPRSGDLSVYWYQQSLDQGLQFLIQYYNGEERAKGNILERFSAQQFPDLHSELNLSSLELGDSALYFCASSGFSGSFNEQFFGPGTRLTVL.

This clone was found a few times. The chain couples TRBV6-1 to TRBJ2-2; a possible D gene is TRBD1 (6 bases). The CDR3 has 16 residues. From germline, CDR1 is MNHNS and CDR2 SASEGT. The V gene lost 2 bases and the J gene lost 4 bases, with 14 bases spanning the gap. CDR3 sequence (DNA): TGTGCCAGCAGTGAAAAAAGTTACAGGGTCACCGGGGAGCTGTTTTTT. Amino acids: CASSEKSYRVTGELFF.

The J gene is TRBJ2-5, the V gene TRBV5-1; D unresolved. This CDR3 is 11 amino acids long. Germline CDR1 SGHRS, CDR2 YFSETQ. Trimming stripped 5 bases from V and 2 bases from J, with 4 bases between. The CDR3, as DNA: TGCGCCAGCAGACAACAAGAGACCCAGTACTTC. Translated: CASRQQETQYF.

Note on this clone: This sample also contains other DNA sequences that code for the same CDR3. The CDR3 reads CASSDRYEQYF. In DNA form, the CDR3 reads TGTGCCAGCAGTGACCGGTACGAGCAGTACTTC. J is TRBJ2-7 and V is TRBV2; no definite D call. The CDR3 totals 11 residues. The germline CDR1 and CDR2 sequences are SNHLY and FYNNEI. V lost 3 bases and J 4 bases, leaving 4 bases between the germline ends.

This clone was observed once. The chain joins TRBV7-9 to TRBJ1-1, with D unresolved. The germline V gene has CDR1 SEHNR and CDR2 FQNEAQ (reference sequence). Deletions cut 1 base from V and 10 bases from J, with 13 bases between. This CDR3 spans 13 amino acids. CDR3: CASSLVSGRRAFF. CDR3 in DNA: TGTGCCAGCAGCTTAGTATCGGGTAGGAGAGCTTTCTTT.